Listed below are T cell receptor beta chains from one sample, sequenced in a study of cytomegalovirus exposure and HLA in healthy donors. Sequenced by immunoSEQ multiplex PCR; TCRdb stores in-frame clones only, minus some. The repertoire holds 100,000 or so clones, with about 81% as singletons. Sequenced: PBMCs. These TCRs come from a man between 45 and 60 years old in good health and CMV-seronegative. Both conserved end residues are part of each CDR3. D genes are given only for firm matches. Expanded clones get a size class; other rows say once, few or many, or leave the size out.

cdr3_nt	cdr3_aa	v_call	j_call	d_call	clone_size
TGTGCCAGCAGCCCCGGGACTAGCGGGAGCGCTCAAGAGACCCAGTACTTC	CASSPGTSGSAQETQYF	TRBV27	TRBJ2-5	TRBD2	NA
TGTGCCAGCAGCCGTTCCGGGACTAGCGACGAGCAGTACTTC	CASSRSGTSDEQYF	TRBV7-3	TRBJ2-7	TRBD2	NA
TGTGCCAGCAGCGTAGAGACTGGCACAGATACGCAGTATTTT	CASSVETGTDTQYF	TRBV9	TRBJ2-3	NA	NA
TGTGCCAGCAGCTTAGACGGGGAGGGGGGCGCAGGGGTCGAGCAGTACTTC	CASSLDGEGGAGVEQYF	TRBV7-6	TRBJ2-7	NA	NA
TGTGCCACCAGCAGAGTGGGTGCGGGAGTGGGTAACACCGGGGAGCTGTTTTTT	CATSRVGAGVGNTGELFF	TRBV15	TRBJ2-2	TRBD2	NA
TGTGCCAGCTGTACGCTGGGCCTTAGCTCCTACGAGCAGTACTTC	CASCTLGLSSYEQYF	TRBV28	TRBJ2-7	NA	NA
TGTGCCAGCAGCCCACAAGCCGGGACAGGGGACTACGAGCAGTACTTC	CASSPQAGTGDYEQYF	TRBV28	TRBJ2-7	TRBD1	NA
TGCGCCAGCAGCTTGGGAGGACAGGCGGCTGGGGGCTACACCTTC	CASSLGGQAAGGYTF	TRBV5-1	TRBJ1-2	TRBD1	NA
TGTGCCAGCAGCTTGGATCTAGCGGCCGGTATCGGGGAGCTGTTTTTT	CASSLDLAAGIGELFF	TRBV5-4	TRBJ2-2	TRBD2	few
TGTGCCAGCAGCCCCGAAGGACTCCAAGCCGGACTGTTTTTT	CASSPEGLQAGLFF	TRBV4-2	TRBJ1-4	NA	few
TGTGCCAGCAGTGGGGGCGACAGGGCTGGAAACACCATATATTTT	CASSGGDRAGNTIYF	TRBV28	TRBJ1-3	TRBD1	NA
TGTGCCAGCTGGCTGGGGGGTAGGGATACGCAGTATTTT	CASWLGGRDTQYF	TRBV6-4	TRBJ2-3	NA	few
TGTGCCAGTAGTCTCACAGGGAATGAGCAGTTCTTC	CASSLTGNEQFF	TRBV19	TRBJ2-1	NA	NA
TGTGCCAGCACCCTAGCCGGGACTAGCGAAGAGACCCAGTACTTC	CASTLAGTSEETQYF	TRBV28	TRBJ2-5	TRBD2	NA
TGTGCTAGTGGTAGCACCCGGGGTGGGAGCTCCTACAATGAGCAGTTCTTC	CASGSTRGGSSYNEQFF	TRBV12-5	TRBJ2-1	NA	NA
TGTGCCAGCAGTTTATCACCGACTAGCGGGAGGCCAGGAGAGACCCAGTACTTC	CASSLSPTSGRPGETQYF	TRBV27	TRBJ2-5	TRBD2	NA
TGTGCCAGCAGTGAAGCGAACAGTGGTTATTCACCCCTCCACTTT	CASSEANSGYSPLHF	TRBV6-1	TRBJ1-6	NA	few
TGCGCCAGCAGCCAAGGGTTAGCGGGAGCCTCAGAGACCCAGTACTTC	CASSQGLAGASETQYF	TRBV4-3	TRBJ2-5	TRBD2	NA
TGTGCCAGCAGTCCAACAGGGTCTCCCTACGAGCAGTACTTC	CASSPTGSPYEQYF	TRBV7-2	TRBJ2-7	NA	few
TGCGCCAGCAGTAGGCAGGGAAGTGGAAACACCATATATTTT	CASSRQGSGNTIYF	TRBV5-1	TRBJ1-3	NA	NA
TGTGCCAGCAGCCGACAGGGGATTGGAGAGACCCAGTACTTC	CASSRQGIGETQYF	TRBV2	TRBJ2-5	TRBD1	NA
TGTGCCAGCAGTTTAGAAGTAGGGACTAGAGTTGAGCAGTTCTTC	CASSLEVGTRVEQFF	TRBV27	TRBJ2-1	TRBD2	NA
TGTGCCTGGAGTGTCGGAGTCGTCGGCGGCACAGATACGCAGTATTTT	CAWSVGVVGGTDTQYF	TRBV30	TRBJ2-3	NA	few
TGTGCCAGCAGCTTATATCCGCGTGACAGGGGAAACACTGAAGCTTTCTTT	CASSLYPRDRGNTEAFF	TRBV11-2	TRBJ1-1	TRBD1	NA
TGTGCCAGCAGCTTGGCCCCCTTCTACGAGCAGTACTTC	CASSLAPFYEQYF	TRBV5-5	TRBJ2-7	NA	NA
TGTGCCAGCAGCCCTCTTAAAGCGGGAGTAACAGATACGCAGTATTTT	CASSPLKAGVTDTQYF	TRBV4-2	TRBJ2-3	TRBD2	NA
TGTGCCAGCAGGACAACTAGCGGGACATCCTACGAGCAGTACTTC	CASRTTSGTSYEQYF	TRBV6-5	TRBJ2-7	TRBD2	once
TGTGCCAGCAGCTCTGGTCGCGTAACTAGCACAGATACGCAGTATTTT	CASSSGRVTSTDTQYF	TRBV7-8	TRBJ2-3	NA	NA
TGTGCCAGCAGCTTGGAAAACAGGGTGAACACTGAAGCTTTCTTT	CASSLENRVNTEAFF	TRBV5-4	TRBJ1-1	NA	few
TGTGCCAGCAGCTCACTCCAGGGGTTTCGAGAGACCCAGTACTTC	CASSSLQGFRETQYF	TRBV9	TRBJ2-5	NA	NA
TGTGCCAGCAGTACCGGGACTAGCGGGGGGGCCGAGCAGTACTTC	CASSTGTSGGAEQYF	TRBV6-1	TRBJ2-7	TRBD2	NA
TGTGCCAGTAGTATCGTTGACACCGGTTATCAGCCCCAGCATTTT	CASSIVDTGYQPQHF	TRBV19	TRBJ1-5	NA	NA
TGTGCCAGCAGCCGACAGGGCTACGAGCAGTACTTC	CASSRQGYEQYF	TRBV9	TRBJ2-7	TRBD1	NA
TGCGCCAGCAGCTTGGAGACAGGGGCCGAGCAGTACTTC	CASSLETGAEQYF	TRBV5-1	TRBJ2-7	TRBD1	NA
TGTGCCAGCAGTTCTTACAGGGGGCGACGGTACGAGCAGTACTTC	CASSSYRGRRYEQYF	TRBV28	TRBJ2-7	TRBD1	NA
TGTGCCAGCAGCCCTGACAGGGACCAGCCCCAGCATTTT	CASSPDRDQPQHF	TRBV11-2	TRBJ1-5	TRBD1	NA
TGTGCCAGCCGAGAGACAGGGTCGAACACCGGGGAGCTGTTTTTT	CASRETGSNTGELFF	TRBV11-2	TRBJ2-2	TRBD1	NA
TGTGCCAGCAGTCCCTCGAGCTCCTACAATGAGCAGTTCTTC	CASSPSSSYNEQFF	TRBV6-5	TRBJ2-1	NA	NA
TGCGCCAGCAGCCAAGACAGAACGTATGAGCAGTTCTTC	CASSQDRTYEQFF	TRBV4-1	TRBJ2-1	NA	NA
TGTGCCTGGAGTTTGTACGGCGGGCTAGGCTACACCTTC	CAWSLYGGLGYTF	TRBV30	TRBJ1-2	NA	NA
TGTGCCAGCAGCTTAGACCCCTATGAGAGGGGGAATGAGCAGTTCTTC	CASSLDPYERGNEQFF	TRBV7-9	TRBJ2-1	NA	NA
TGTGCCAGCAGCAGCGGGGGAGACTACAATGAGCAGTTCTTC	CASSSGGDYNEQFF	TRBV2	TRBJ2-1	TRBD2	NA
TGCGCCAGCAGCCATTTAGCGGGAGACCCATACAATGAGCAGTTCTTC	CASSHLAGDPYNEQFF	TRBV4-1	TRBJ2-1	TRBD2	NA
TGTGCCAGCACTAAGATAGTCCCCTCAGGGTTATCTAACACTGAAGCTTTCTTT	CASTKIVPSGLSNTEAFF	TRBV2	TRBJ1-1	NA	NA
TGTGCCAGCAGTGAAACGGGACAGGGGATCTATGGCTACACCTTC	CASSETGQGIYGYTF	TRBV6-4	TRBJ1-2	TRBD1	NA
TGCGCCAGCAGCTCCGGGACAGGGACTGGAAACACCATATATTTT	CASSSGTGTGNTIYF	TRBV5-1	TRBJ1-3	TRBD1	NA
TGCGCCAGCAGCCAAGGTCCTACGAGCTCCTACAATGAGCAGTTCTTC	CASSQGPTSSYNEQFF	TRBV4-1	TRBJ2-1	NA	few
TGTGCCAGCTCACCAAGTTTGAGTCAGGGCCAAGGGACCCAGTACTTC	CASSPSLSQGQGTQYF	TRBV18	TRBJ2-5	NA	NA
TGTGCCAGCAGTCTGACAGGGAATGGCTACACCTTC	CASSLTGNGYTF	TRBV6-5	TRBJ1-2	TRBD1	NA
TGTGCCAGCAGTCCTCAGGGCTTTAACAATCAGCCCCAGCATTTT	CASSPQGFNNQPQHF	TRBV28	TRBJ1-5	NA	NA
TGTGCCAGTAGGGAGCAGGGCCTCGAGCAACAAGAGACCCAGTACTTC	CASREQGLEQQETQYF	TRBV19	TRBJ2-5	NA	NA
TGTGCCAGCAGCCCGGAGGTGTCCTATGGCTACACCTTC	CASSPEVSYGYTF	TRBV5-4	TRBJ1-2	NA	NA
TGTGCCAGCAGCTTAGGGACAGACTCTGGAAACACCATATATTTT	CASSLGTDSGNTIYF	TRBV7-9	TRBJ1-3	NA	NA
TGTGCCAGCTCACCAAACAGGGGGGGGACTGAAGCTTTCTTT	CASSPNRGGTEAFF	TRBV18	TRBJ1-1	TRBD1	NA
TGTGCCAGCAGCTTAGCTGGCGGGGGGGCCTTCTACGAGCAGTACTTC	CASSLAGGGAFYEQYF	TRBV7-2	TRBJ2-7	TRBD2	few
TGTGCCAGCAGTGAGGGGGGGCGGCAGTACTTC	CASSEGGRQYF	TRBV6-1	TRBJ2-7	NA	NA
TGTGCCAGCAGTGCCCCGACAGGGGGCAATGAGCAGTTCTTC	CASSAPTGGNEQFF	TRBV6-1	TRBJ2-1	TRBD1	NA
TGTGCCAGCAGTTCTCTAGCGGGCAGGGGCTTTCGCCTAGCCAAAAACATTCAGTACTTC	CASSSLAGRGFRLAKNIQYF	TRBV27	TRBJ2-4	TRBD2	NA
TGTGCCAGCAGTTTTGGACAGGGGGCAGTCGGGGAGCTGTTTTTT	CASSFGQGAVGELFF	TRBV6-5	TRBJ2-2	TRBD1	NA
TGTGCCAGCTCACCCGGGACTAGCGGGAGTAGGTGGCAGTTCTTC	CASSPGTSGSRWQFF	TRBV18	TRBJ2-1	TRBD2	once